This T cell receptor beta chain came from a study of cytomegalovirus exposure and HLA in healthy donors. There are 14 residues in the CDR3. Germline loops: CDR1 LNHDA, CDR2 SQIVND (reference sequence). V lost 5 bases and J lost 0, with 10 bases in between. With 60 Vbeta and 13 Jbeta primers, the PCR was carried out. Sequenced by immunoSEQ multiplex PCR; TCRdb stores in-frame clones only, minus some. The sample holds 100,000 to 150,000 clones, 80% seen once. The sequencing input was PBMCs. The origin of this receptor is a woman in her thirties or forties in good health and CMV-seronegative. The chain employs TRBV19 and TRBJ2-5, with D perhaps TRBD2 (5 bases). CDR3 nucleotide sequence: TGTGCCAGTAGTGGAGGCGGGTACCAAGAGACCCAGTACTTC. As protein: CASSGGGYQETQYF.